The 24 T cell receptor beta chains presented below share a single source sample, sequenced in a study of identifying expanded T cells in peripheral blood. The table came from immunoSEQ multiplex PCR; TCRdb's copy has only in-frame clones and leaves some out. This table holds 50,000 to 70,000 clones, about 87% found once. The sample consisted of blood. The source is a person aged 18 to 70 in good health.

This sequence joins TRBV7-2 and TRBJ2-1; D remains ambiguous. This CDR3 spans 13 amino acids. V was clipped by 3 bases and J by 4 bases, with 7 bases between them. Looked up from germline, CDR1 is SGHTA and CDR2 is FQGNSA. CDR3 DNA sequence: TGTGCCAGCAGCTTGACACATTACAATGAGCAGTTCTTC. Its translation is CASSLTHYNEQFF.

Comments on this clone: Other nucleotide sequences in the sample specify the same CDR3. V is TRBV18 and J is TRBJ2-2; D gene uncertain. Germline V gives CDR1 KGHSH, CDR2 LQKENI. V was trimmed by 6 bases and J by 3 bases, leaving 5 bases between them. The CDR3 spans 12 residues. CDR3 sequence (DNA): TGTGCCAGCTCCCCTGACACCGGGGAGCTGTTTTTT. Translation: CASSPDTGELFF.

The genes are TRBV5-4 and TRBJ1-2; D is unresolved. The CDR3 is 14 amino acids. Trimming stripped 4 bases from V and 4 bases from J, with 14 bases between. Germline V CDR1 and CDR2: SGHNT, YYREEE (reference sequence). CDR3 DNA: TGTGCCAGCAGCCTTGGAGTGGTGGGCTATGGCTACACCTTC. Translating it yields CASSLGVVGYGYTF.

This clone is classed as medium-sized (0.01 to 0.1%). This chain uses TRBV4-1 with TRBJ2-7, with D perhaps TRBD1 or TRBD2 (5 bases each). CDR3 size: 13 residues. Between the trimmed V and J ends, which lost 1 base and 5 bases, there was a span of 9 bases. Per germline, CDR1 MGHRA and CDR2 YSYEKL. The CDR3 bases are TGCGCCAGCAGCCAAGGTGGGGACCACGAGCAGTACTTC. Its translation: CASSQGGDHEQYF.

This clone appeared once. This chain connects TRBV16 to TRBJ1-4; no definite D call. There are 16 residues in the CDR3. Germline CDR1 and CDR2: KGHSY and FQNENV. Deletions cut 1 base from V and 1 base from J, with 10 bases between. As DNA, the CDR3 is TGTGCCAGCAGCCAATGGCAGATGGGAACTAATGAAAAACTGTTTTTT. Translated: CASSQWQMGTNEKLFF.

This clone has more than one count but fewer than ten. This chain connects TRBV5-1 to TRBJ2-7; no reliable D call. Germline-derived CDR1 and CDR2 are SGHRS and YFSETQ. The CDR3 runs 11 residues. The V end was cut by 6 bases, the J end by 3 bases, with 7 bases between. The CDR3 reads CASTSLYEQYF. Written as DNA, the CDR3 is TGCGCCAGCACCTCCCTCTACGAGCAGTACTTC.

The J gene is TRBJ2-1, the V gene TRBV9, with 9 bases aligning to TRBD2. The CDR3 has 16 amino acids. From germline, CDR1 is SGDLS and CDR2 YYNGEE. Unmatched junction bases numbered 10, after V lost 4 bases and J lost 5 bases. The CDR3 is CASSPKREDFDNEQFF. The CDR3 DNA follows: TGTGCCAGCAGCCCCAAGCGGGAGGACTTTGACAATGAGCAGTTCTTC.

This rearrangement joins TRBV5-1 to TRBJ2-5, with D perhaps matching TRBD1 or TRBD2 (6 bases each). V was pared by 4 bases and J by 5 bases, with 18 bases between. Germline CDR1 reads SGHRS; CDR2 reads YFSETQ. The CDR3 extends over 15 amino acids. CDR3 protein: CASSPTEGEVETQYF. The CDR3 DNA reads TGCGCCAGCAGCCCAACGGAGGGGGAAGTCGAGACCCAGTACTTC.

The chain's CDR3 is CASSDYGINYEQYF. DNA of the CDR3: TGTGCCAGCAGTGATTACGGCATCAACTACGAGCAGTACTTC. V gene TRBV2 combines with J gene TRBJ2-7; D unresolved. Germline CDR1 and CDR2: SNHLY and FYNNEI. The CDR3 runs 14 residues. V lost 3 bases, J lost 3 bases, and 12 bases lay in between.

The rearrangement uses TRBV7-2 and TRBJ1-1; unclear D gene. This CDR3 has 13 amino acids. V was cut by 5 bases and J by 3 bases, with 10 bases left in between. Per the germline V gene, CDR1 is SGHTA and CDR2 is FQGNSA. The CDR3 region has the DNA TGTGCCAGCAGCCGCGAGGTCTACACTGAAGCTTTCTTT. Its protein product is CASSREVYTEAFF.

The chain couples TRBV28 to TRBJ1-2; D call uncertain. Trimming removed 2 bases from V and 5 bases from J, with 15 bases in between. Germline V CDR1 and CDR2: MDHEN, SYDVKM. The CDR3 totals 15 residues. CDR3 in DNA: TGTGCCAGCAGTTTACTGGAGGGCGGGTCGTATGGCTACACCTTC. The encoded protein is CASSLLEGGSYGYTF.

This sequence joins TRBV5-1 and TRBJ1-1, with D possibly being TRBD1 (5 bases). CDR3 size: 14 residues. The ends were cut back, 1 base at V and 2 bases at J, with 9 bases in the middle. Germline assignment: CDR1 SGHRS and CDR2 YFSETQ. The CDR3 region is CASSLFQGNTEAFF. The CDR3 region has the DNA TGCGCCAGCAGCTTGTTTCAGGGAAACACTGAAGCTTTCTTT.

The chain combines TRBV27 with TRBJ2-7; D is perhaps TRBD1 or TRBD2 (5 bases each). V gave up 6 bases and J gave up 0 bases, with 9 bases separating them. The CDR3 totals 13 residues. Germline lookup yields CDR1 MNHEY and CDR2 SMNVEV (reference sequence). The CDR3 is CASSTGASYEQYF. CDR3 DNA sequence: TGTGCCAGCAGCACCGGGGCCTCCTACGAGCAGTACTTC.

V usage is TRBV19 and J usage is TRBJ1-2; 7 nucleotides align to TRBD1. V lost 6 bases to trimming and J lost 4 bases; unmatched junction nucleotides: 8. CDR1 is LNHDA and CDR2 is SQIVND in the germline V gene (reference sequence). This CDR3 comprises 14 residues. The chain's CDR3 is CASSDRASGYGYTF. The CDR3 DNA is TGTGCCAGTAGCGACAGGGCCTCCGGCTATGGCTACACCTTC.

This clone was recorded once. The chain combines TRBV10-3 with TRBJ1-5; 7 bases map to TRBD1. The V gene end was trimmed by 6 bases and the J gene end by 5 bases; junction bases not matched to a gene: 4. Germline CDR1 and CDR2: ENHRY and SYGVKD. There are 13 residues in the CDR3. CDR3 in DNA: TGTGCCATCAGCCCCAGGGGGGATCAGCCCCAGCATTTT. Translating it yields CAISPRGDQPQHF.

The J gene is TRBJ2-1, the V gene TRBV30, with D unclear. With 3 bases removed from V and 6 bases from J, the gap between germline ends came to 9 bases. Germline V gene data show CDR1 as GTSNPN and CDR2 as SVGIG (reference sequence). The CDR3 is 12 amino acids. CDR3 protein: CAWRENLNEQFF. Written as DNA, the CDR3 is TGTGCCTGGAGGGAAAATCTCAATGAGCAGTTCTTC.

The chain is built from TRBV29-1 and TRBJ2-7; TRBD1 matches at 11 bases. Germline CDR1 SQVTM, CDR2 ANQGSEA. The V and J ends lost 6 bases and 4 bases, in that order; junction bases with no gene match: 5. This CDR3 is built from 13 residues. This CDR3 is CSVLGQGEYEQYF. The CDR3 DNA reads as TGCAGCGTCCTGGGACAGGGGGAATACGAGCAGTACTTC.

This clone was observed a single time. Written as DNA, the CDR3 is TGTGCCAGCAGCGTAGGGAGCGGGGACAATGAAAAACTGTTTTTT. It encodes CASSVGSGDNEKLFF. This chain uses TRBV5-5 with TRBJ1-4; TRBD1 might be the D (5 bases). Germline CDR1 reads SGHKS; CDR2 reads YYEKEE (reference sequence). V lost 4 bases and J 5 bases, leaving 15 bases between the germline ends. The CDR3 covers 15 residues.

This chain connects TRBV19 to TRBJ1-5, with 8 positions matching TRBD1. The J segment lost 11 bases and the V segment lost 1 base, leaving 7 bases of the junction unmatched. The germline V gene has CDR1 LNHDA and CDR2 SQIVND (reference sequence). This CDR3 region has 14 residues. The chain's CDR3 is CASSIVGTGKAQHF. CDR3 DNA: TGTGCCAGTAGTATAGTGGGGACAGGTAAGGCCCAGCATTTT.

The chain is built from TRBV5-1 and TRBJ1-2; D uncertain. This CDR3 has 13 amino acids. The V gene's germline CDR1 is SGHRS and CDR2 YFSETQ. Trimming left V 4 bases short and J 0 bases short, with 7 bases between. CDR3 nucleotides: TGCGCCAGCAGCATCGGTGCTAACTATGGCTACACCTTC. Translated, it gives CASSIGANYGYTF.

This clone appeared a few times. The DNA of the CDR3 is TGCGCCAGCAGCATACAGGGGTCAAGCAATCAGCCCCAGCATTTT. Protein: CASSIQGSSNQPQHF. The chain is built from TRBV4-1 and TRBJ1-5, with TRBD1 matching over 7 bases. The CDR3 contains 15 residues. Germline V lookup: CDR1 MGHRA, CDR2 YSYEKL. V lost 5 bases and J lost 1; bases outside the gene matches: 5.

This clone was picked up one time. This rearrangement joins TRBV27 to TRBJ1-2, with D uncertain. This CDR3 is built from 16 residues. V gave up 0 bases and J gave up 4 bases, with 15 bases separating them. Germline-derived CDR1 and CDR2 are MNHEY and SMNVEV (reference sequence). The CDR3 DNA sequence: TGTGCCAGCAGTTTATCACAACGCAACCCCATCTATGGCTACACCTTC. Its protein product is CASSLSQRNPIYGYTF.

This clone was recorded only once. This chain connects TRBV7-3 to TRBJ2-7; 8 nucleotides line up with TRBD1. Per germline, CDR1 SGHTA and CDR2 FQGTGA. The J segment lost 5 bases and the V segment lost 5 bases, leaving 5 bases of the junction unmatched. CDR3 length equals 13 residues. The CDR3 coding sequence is TGTGCCAGCAGCCCCCGGACAGGGCACGAGCAGTACTTC. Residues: CASSPRTGHEQYF.

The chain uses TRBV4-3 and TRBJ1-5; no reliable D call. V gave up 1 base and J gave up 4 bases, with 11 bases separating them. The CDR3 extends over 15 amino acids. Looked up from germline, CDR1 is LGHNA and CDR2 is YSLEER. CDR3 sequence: CASSQVHSGNQPQHF. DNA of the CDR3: TGCGCCAGCAGCCAAGTTCACAGTGGAAATCAGCCCCAGCATTTT.